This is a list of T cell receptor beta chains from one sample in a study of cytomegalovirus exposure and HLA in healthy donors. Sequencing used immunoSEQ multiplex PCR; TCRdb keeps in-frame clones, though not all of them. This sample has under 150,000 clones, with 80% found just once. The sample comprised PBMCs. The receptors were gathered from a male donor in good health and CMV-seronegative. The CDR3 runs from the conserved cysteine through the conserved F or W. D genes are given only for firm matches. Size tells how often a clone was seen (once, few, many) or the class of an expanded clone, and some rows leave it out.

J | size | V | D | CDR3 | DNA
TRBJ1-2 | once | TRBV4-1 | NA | CASSQGGEQHF | TGCGCCAGCAGCCAAGGTGGGGAGCAGCACTTC
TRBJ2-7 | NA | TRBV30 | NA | CAWSYSYEQYF | TGTGCCTGGAGTTACTCCTACGAGCAGTACTTC
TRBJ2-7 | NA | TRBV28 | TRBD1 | CASSRDSRSYEQYF | TGTGCCAGCAGCCGGGACAGCCGCTCCTACGAGCAGTACTTC
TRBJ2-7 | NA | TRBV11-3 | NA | CASSLGPGGSDAHEQYF | TGTGCCAGCAGCTTAGGACCGGGGGGCTCAGATGCCCACGAGCAGTACTTC
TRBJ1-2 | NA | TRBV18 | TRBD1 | CASSPTGQGSVTF | TGTGCCAGCTCACCAACTGGACAGGGTTCAGTTACCTTC
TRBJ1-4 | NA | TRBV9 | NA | CASSVAPNGANEKLFF | TGTGCCAGCAGCGTAGCCCCCAACGGAGCTAATGAAAAACTGTTTTTT
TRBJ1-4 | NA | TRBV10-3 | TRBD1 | CAISDPGQELFF | TGTGCCATCAGTGACCCCGGACAGGAACTGTTTTTT
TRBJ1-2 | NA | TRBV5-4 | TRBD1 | CASSLGQGRNYGYTF | TGTGCCAGCAGCTTGGGACAGGGTAGAAACTATGGCTACACCTTC
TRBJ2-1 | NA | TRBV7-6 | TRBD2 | CASSPGTSGYNEQFF | TGTGCCAGCAGCCCCGGGACTAGCGGCTACAATGAGCAGTTCTTC
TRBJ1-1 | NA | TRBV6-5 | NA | CASSSPPPGEAFF | TGTGCCAGCAGTTCCCCCCCGCCGGGTGAAGCTTTCTTT
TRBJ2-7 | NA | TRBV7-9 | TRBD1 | CASAWDRGGLENEQYF | TGTGCCAGCGCCTGGGACAGGGGGGGCCTAGAAAACGAGCAGTACTTC
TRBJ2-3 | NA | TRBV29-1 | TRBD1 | CSVEGDRRSTDTQYF | TGCAGCGTTGAGGGGGACAGAAGGAGCACAGATACGCAGTATTTT
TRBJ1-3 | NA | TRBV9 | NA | CASSLLPGNTIYF | TGTGCCAGCAGCCTCCTCCCTGGAAACACCATATATTTT
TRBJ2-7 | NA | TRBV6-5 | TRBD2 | CASKKGLAGAYEQYF | TGTGCCAGCAAAAAGGGACTAGCGGGCGCCTACGAGCAGTACTTC
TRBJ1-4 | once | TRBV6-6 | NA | CASSYSEGRGEKLFF | TGTGCCAGCAGTTATAGTGAGGGGAGGGGTGAAAAACTGTTTTTT
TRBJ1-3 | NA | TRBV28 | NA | CASSSGQKGSSGNTIYF | TGTGCCAGCAGTTCCGGACAGAAGGGGTCCTCTGGAAACACCATATATTTT
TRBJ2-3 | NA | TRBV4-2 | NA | CASSLSPNPDTQYF | TGTGCCAGCAGCTTATCCCCTAACCCAGATACGCAGTATTTT
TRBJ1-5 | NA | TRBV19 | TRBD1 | CASRTGVGNQPQHF | TGTGCCAGTCGGACAGGGGTAGGCAATCAGCCCCAGCATTTT
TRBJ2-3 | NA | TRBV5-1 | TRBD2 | CASSSPGGVRGLTDTQYF | TGCGCCAGCAGCTCACCCGGGGGGGTGCGGGGGCTCACAGATACGCAGTATTTT
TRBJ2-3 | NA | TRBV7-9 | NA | CSSSLWGLQAGTDTQYF | TGTTCCAGCAGCTTATGGGGCTTGCAGGCCGGCACAGATACGCAGTATTTT
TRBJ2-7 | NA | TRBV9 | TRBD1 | CASSETGTGGYEQYF | TGTGCCAGCTCCGAAACCGGGACAGGGGGCTACGAGCAGTACTTC
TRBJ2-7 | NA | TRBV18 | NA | CASSPRSGDTIYEQYF | TGTGCCAGCTCACCCAGATCGGGAGACACTATATACGAGCAGTACTTC
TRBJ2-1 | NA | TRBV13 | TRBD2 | CASSFLAGGPAEVNEQFF | TGTGCCAGCAGCTTCCTAGCGGGGGGGCCAGCTGAGGTAAATGAGCAGTTCTTC
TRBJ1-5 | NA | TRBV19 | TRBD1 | CASSSGGEGLHQPQHF | TGTGCCAGTAGTTCAGGGGGCGAGGGGCTTCATCAGCCCCAGCATTTT
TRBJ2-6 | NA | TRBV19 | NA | CASSMRSPSGANVLTF | TGTGCCAGTAGTATGAGGTCGCCATCTGGGGCCAACGTCCTGACTTTC
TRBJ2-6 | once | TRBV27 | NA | CASSRQSGANVLTF | TGTGCCAGCTCGCGACAATCTGGGGCCAACGTCCTGACTTTC
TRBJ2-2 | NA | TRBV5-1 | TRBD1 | CASSLQTGVPGELFF | TGCGCCAGCAGCCTTCAGACAGGGGTTCCCGGGGAGCTGTTTTTT
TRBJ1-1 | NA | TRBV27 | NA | CASNLQGPNTEAFF | TGTGCCAGCAACCTACAGGGTCCGAACACTGAAGCTTTCTTT
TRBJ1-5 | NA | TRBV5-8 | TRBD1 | CASSSDRAYQPQHF | TGTGCCAGCAGCTCAGACAGGGCTTATCAGCCCCAGCATTTT
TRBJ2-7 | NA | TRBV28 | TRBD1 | CASCSAGTGNYEQYF | TGTGCCAGCTGCTCGGCCGGGACAGGGAACTACGAGCAGTACTTC
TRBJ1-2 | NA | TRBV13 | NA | CASSLRGGGYTF | TGTGCCAGCAGCTTAAGGGGAGGCGGCTACACCTTC
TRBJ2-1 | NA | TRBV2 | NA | CASSDRSRGIYNEQFF | TGTGCCAGCAGTGACCGCTCTAGAGGGATCTACAATGAGCAGTTCTTC
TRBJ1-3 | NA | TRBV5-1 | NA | CASSKGNAGNTIYF | TGCGCCAGCAGCAAGGGGAACGCTGGAAACACCATATATTTT
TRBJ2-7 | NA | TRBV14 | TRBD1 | CASRLRDRDEQYF | TGTGCCAGCAGACTCCGGGACAGGGATGAGCAGTACTTC
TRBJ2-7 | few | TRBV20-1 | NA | CSVLGGGQNPF | TGCAGTGTTCTCGGGGGGGGACAGAATCCCTTC
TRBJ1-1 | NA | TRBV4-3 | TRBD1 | CASSRLGQLNTEAFF | TGCGCCAGCAGCCGCCTGGGACAGCTGAACACTGAAGCTTTCTTT
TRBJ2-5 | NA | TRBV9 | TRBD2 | CASSRTGGETQYF | TGTGCCAGCAGCAGAACGGGAGGAGAGACCCAGTACTTC
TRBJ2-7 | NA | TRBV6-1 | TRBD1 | CASGDDRVGEQYF | TGTGCCAGCGGAGACGACAGGGTGGGTGAGCAGTACTTC